A selection of T cell receptor beta chains follows, all from one sample in a study of STAT3 mutations in large granular lymphocyte leukemia. This table comes from immunoSEQ multiplex PCR, and its TCRdb copy is limited to in-frame clones, with some not included. The sample shows under 15,000 clones, roughly nine tenths of them seen only once. Sequenced: peripheral blood mononuclear cells. These receptor sequences come from a man aged 40-49 years with T-cell large granular lymphocyte leukemia. Some clones in this sample may be carry-over from other donors' samples. The CDR3 runs from the conserved cysteine through the conserved F or W.

CDR3 | J | V
CASSYSWRALEQYF | TRBJ2-7 | TRBV6-5
CAISEGRRLATNEKLFF | TRBJ1-4 | TRBV10-3
CASTFRAPGEETQYF | TRBJ2-5 | TRBV5-1
CASSLISTFQGAPEAFF | TRBJ1-1 | TRBV18
CASSQGTGGYGYTF | TRBJ1-2 | TRBV14
CASTQEGLGSNQPQHF | TRBJ1-5 | TRBV11-2
CASSRGQDTDTQYF | TRBJ2-3 | TRBV5-4
CASSAGTPDREQFF | TRBJ2-1 | TRBV9
CASTPGDTQYF | TRBJ2-3 | TRBV6-4
CASSRFSGGANEQFF | TRBJ2-1 | TRBV5-4
CASSAGTEYGYTF | TRBJ1-2 | TRBV9
CASSEMGNQPQHF | TRBJ1-5 | TRBV6-1
CASSLEDRTWETQYF | TRBJ2-5 | TRBV5-1
CASSLLLGIDTQYF | TRBJ2-3 | TRBV5-1
CASSLGRERGEQYF | TRBJ2-7 | TRBV6-5
CASSLGTHADTQYF | TRBJ2-3 | TRBV14
CSVGAAGTEAFF | TRBJ1-1 | TRBV29-1
CASSSLQGVRTEAFF | TRBJ1-1 | TRBV11-2